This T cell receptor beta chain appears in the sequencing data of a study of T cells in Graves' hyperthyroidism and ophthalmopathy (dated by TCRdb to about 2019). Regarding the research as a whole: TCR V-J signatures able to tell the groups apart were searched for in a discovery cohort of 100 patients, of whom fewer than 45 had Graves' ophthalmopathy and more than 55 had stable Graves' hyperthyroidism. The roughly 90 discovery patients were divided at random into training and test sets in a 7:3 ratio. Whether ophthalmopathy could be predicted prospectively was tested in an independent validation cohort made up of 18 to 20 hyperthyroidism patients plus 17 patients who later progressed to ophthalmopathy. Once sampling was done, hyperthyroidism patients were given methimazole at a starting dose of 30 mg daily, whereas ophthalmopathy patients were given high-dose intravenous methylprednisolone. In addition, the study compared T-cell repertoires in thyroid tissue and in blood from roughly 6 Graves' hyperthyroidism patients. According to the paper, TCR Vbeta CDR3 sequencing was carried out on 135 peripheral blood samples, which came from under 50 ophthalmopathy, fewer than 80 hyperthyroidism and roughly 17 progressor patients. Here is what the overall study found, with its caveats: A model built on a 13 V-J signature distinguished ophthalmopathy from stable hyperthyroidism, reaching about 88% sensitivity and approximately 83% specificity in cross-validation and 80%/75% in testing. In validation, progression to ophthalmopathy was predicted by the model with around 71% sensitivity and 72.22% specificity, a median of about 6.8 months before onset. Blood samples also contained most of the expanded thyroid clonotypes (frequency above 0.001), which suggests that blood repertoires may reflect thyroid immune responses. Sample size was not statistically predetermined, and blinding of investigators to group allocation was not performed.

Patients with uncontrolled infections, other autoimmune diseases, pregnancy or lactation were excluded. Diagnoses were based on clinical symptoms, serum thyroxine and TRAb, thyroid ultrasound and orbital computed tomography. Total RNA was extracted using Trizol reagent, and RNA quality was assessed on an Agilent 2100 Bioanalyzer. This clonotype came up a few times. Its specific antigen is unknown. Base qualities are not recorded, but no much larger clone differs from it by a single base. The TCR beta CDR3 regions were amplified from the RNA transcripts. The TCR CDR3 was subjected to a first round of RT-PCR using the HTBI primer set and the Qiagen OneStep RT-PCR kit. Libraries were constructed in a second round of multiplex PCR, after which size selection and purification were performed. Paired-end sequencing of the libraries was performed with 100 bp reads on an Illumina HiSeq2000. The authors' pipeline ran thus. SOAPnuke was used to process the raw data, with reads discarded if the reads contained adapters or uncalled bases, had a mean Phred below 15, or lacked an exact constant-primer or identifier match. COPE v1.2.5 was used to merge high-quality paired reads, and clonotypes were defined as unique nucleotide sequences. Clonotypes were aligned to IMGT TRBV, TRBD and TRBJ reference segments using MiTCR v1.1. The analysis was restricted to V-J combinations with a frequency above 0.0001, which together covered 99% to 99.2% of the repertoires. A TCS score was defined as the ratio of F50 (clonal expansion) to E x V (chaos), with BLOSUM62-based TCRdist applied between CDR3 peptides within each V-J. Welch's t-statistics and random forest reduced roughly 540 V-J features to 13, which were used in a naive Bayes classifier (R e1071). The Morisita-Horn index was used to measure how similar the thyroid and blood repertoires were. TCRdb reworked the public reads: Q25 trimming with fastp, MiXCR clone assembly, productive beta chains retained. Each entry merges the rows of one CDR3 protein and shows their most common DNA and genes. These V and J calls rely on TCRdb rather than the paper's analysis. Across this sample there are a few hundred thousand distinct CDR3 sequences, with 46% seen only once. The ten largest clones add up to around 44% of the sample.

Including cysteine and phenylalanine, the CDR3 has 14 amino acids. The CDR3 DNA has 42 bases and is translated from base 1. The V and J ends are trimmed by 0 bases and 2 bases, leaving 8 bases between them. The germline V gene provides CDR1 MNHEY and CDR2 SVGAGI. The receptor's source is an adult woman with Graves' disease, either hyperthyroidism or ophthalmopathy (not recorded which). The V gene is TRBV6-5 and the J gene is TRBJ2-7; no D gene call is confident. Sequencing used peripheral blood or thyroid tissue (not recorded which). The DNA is TGTGCCAGCAGTTACTCCAGCGAAACCTACGAGCAGTACTTC. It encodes CASSYSSETYEQYF.